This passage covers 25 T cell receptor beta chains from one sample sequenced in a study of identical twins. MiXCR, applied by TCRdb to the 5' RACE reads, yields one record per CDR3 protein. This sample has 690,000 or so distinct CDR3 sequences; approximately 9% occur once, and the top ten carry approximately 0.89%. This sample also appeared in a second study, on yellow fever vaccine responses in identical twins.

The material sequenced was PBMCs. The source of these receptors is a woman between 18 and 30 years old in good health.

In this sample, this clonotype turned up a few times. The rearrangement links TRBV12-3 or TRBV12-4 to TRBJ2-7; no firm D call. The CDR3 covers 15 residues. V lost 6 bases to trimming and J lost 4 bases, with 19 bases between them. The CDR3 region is CASRFWTDSAYEQYF. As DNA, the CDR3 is TGTGCCAGCAGGTTCTGGACCGACTCCGCTTACGAGCAGTACTTC.

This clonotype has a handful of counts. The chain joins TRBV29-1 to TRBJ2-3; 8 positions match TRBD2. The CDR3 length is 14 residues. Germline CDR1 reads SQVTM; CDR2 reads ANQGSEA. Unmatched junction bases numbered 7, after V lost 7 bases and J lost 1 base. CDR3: CSGVTAGGTDTQYF. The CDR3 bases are TGCAGCGGTGTGACAGCGGGGGGCACAGATACGCAGTATTTT.

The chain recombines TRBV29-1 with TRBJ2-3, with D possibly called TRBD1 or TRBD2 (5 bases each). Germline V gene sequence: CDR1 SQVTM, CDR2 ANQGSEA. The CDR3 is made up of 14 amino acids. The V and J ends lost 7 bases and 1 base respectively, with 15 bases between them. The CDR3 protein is CSAGQSLGTDTQYF. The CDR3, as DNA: TGCAGCGCGGGGCAGTCACTTGGCACAGATACGCAGTATTTT.

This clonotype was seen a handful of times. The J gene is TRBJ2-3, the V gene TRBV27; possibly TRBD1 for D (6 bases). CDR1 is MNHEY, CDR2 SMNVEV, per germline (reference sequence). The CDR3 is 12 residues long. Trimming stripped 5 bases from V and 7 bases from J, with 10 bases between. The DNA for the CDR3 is TGTGCCAGCAGTCCACAGGGAAATACGCAGTATTTT. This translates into CASSPQGNTQYF.

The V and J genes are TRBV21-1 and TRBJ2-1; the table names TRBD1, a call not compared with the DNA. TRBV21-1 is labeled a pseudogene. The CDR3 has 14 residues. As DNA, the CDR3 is TGTGCCAGCAGCTTGCGGACAGAACACAATGAGCAGTTCTTC. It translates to CASSLRTEHNEQFF.

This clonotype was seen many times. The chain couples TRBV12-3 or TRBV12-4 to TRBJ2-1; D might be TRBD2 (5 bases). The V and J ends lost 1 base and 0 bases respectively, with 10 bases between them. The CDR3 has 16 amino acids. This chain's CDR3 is CASSLVERSSYNEQFF. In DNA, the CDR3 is TGTGCCAGCAGTTTAGTGGAGCGGTCCTCCTACAATGAGCAGTTCTTC.

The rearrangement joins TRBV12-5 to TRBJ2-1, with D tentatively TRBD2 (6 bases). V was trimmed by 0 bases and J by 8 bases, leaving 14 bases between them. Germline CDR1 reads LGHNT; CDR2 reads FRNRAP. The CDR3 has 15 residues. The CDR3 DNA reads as TGTGCTAGTGGTTTGGTAGTCGGGAGTCACCATGAGCAGTTCTTC. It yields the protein CASGLVVGSHHEQFF.

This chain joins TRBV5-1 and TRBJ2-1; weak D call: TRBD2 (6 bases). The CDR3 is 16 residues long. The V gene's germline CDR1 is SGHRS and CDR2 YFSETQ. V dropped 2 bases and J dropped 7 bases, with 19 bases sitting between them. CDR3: CASSFTSGLLGNEQFF. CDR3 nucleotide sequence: TGCGCCAGCAGCTTCACATCGGGACTCTTGGGTAATGAGCAGTTCTTC.

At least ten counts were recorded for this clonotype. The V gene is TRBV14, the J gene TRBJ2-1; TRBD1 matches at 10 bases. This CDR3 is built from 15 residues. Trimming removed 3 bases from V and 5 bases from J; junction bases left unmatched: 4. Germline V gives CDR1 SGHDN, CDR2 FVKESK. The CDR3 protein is CASSQEDRGDNEQFF. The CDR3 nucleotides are TGTGCCAGCAGCCAGGAGGACAGGGGGGACAATGAGCAGTTCTTC.

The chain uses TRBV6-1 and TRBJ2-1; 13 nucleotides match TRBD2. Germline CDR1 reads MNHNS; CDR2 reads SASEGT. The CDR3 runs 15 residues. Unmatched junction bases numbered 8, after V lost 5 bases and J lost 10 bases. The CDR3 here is CASSRLAGGLGEQFF. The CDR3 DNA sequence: TGTGCCAGCAGTCGACTAGCGGGAGGATTAGGAGAGCAGTTCTTC.

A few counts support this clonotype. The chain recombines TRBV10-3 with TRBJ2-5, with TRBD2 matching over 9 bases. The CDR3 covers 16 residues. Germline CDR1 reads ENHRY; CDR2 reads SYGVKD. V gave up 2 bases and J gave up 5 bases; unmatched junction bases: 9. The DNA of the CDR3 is TGTGCCATCAGTGAGCAAATAGCGGGGGCCGGGGAGACCCAGTACTTC. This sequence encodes CAISEQIAGAGETQYF.

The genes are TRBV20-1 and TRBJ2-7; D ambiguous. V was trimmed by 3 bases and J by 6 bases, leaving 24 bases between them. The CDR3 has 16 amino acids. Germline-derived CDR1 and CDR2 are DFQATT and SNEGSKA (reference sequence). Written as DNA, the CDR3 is TGCAGTGCTAGGAAGGCTGGAGATGGTCTTGTGGGCGAGCAGTACTTC. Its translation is CSARKAGDGLVGEQYF.

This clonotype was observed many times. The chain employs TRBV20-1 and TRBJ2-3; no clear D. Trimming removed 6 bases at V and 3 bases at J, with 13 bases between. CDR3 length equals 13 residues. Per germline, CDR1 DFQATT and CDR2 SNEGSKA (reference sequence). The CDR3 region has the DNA TGCAGTGCCACTGGGATGCTAACAGATACGCAGTATTTT. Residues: CSATGMLTDTQYF.

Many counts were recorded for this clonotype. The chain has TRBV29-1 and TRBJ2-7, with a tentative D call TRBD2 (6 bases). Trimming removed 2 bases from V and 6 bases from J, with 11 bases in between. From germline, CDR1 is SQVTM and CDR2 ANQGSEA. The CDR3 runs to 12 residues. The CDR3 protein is CSVERQGGEQYF. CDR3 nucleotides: TGCAGCGTTGAAAGGCAGGGAGGCGAGCAGTACTTC.

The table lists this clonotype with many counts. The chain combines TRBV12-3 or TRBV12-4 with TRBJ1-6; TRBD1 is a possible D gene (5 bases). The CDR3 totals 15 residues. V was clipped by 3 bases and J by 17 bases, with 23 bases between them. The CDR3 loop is CASSFGQALSSGIHF. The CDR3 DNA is TGTGCCAGCAGTTTTGGGCAGGCATTGTCTTCAGGGATCCACTTT.

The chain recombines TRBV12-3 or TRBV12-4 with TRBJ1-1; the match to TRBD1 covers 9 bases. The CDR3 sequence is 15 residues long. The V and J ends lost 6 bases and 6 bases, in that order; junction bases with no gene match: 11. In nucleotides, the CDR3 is TGTGCCAGCAGCGACGGACAGGGGATGGGGGCTGAAGCTTTCTTT. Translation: CASSDGQGMGAEAFF.

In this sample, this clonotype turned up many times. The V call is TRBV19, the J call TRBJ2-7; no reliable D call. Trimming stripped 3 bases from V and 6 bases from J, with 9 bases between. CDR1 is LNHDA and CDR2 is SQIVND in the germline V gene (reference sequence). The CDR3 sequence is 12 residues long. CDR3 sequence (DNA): TGTGCCAGTAGTATCCCGAATGGCGAGCAGTACTTC. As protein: CASSIPNGEQYF.

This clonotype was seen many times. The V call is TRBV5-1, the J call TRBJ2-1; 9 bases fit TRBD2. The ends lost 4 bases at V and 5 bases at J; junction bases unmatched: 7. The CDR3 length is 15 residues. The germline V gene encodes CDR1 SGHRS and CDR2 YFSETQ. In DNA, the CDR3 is TGCGCCAGCAGCCCGGGACTAGCAATCGACAATGAGCAGTTCTTC. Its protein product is CASSPGLAIDNEQFF.

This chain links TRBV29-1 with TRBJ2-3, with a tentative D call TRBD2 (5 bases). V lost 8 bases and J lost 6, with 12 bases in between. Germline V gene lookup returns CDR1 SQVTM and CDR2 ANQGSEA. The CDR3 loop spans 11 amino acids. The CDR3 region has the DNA TGCAGCATAGCGATGGGGGATACGCAGTATTTT. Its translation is CSIAMGDTQYF.

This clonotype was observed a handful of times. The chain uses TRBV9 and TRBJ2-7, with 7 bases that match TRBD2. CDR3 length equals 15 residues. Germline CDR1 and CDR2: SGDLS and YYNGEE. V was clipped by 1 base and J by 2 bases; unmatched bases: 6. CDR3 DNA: TGTGCCAGCAGCGTAACTAGCGACCGTACCTACGAGCAGTACTTC. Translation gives CASSVTSDRTYEQYF.

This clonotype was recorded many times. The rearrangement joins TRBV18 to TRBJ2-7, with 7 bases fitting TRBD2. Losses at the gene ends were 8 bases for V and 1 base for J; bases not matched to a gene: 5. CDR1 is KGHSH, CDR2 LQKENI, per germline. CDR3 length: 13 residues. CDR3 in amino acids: CASQPGGSYEQYF. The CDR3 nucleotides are TGTGCCAGCCAGCCCGGGGGGTCCTACGAGCAGTACTTC.

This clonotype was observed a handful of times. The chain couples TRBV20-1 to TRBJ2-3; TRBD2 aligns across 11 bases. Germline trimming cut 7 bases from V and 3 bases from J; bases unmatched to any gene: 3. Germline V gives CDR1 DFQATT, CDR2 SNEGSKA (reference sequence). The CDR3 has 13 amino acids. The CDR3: CSVPSGGTDTQYF. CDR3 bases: TGCAGTGTCCCTAGCGGGGGGACAGATACGCAGTATTTT.

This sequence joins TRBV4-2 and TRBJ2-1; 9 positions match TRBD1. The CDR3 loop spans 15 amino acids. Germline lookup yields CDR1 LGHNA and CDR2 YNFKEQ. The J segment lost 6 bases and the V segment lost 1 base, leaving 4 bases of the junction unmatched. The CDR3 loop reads CASSQGTGEGNEQFF. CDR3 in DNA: TGTGCCAGCAGCCAAGGGACAGGGGAGGGCAATGAGCAGTTCTTC.

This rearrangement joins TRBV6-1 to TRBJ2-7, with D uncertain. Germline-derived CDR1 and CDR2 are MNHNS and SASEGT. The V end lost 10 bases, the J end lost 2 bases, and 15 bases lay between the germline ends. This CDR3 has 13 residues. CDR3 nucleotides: TGTGCCACCGGTAGGTACGCCGCCTACGAGCAGTACTTC. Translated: CATGRYAAYEQYF.

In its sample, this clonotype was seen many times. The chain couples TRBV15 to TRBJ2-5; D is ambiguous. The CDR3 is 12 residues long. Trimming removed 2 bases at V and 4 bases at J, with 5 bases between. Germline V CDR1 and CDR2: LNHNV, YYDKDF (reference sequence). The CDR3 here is CATSRSGETQYF. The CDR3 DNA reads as TGTGCCACCAGCAGATCGGGAGAGACCCAGTACTTC.